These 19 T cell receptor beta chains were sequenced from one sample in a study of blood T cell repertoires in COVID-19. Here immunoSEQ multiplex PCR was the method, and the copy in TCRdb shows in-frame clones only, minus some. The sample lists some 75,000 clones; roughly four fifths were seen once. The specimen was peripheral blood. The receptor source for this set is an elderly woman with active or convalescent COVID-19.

This CDR3 is CASGLLMGASGNTIYF. CDR3 sequence (DNA): TGTGCCAGCGGCCTCTTGATGGGGGCTAGTGGAAACACCATATATTTT. The chain carries TRBV28 and TRBJ1-3; D may be TRBD1 (6 bases). CDR1 MDHEN and CDR2 SYDVKM come from the germline V gene. The V end lost 8 bases, the J end lost 3 bases, and 20 bases lay between the germline ends. The CDR3 is 16 amino acids.

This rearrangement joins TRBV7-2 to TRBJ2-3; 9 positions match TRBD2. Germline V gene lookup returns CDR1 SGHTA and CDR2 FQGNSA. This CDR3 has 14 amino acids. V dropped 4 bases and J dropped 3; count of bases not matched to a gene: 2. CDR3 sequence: CASSSGLATDTQYF. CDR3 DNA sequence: TGTGCCAGCAGCTCCGGACTAGCGACAGATACGCAGTATTTT.

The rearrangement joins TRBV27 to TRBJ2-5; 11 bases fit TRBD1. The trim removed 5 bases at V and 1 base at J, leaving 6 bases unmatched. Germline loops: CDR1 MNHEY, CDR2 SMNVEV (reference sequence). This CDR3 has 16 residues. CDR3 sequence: CASSTRTGGTQETQYF. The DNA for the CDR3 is TGTGCCAGCAGTACAAGGACAGGGGGCACCCAAGAGACCCAGTACTTC.

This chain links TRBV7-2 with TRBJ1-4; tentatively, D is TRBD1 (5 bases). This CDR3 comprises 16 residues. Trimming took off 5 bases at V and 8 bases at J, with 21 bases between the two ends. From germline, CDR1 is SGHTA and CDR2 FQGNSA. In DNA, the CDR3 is TGTGCCAGCAGCCAACAAGCGGGGGACCAAGGGGAAAAACTGTTTTTT. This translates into CASSQQAGDQGEKLFF.

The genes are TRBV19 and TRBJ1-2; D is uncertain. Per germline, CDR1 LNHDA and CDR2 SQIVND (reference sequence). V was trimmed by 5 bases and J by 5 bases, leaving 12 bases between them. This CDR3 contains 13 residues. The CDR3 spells CASSRKGEYGYTF. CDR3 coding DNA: TGTGCCAGTAGTCGGAAGGGAGAATATGGCTACACCTTC. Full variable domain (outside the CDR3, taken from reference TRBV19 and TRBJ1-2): DGGITQSPKYLFRKEGQNVTLSCEQNLNHDAMYWYRQDPGQGLRLIYYSQIVNDFQKGDIAEGYSVSREKKESFPLTVTSAQKNPTAFYLCASSRKGEYGYTFGSGTRLTVV.

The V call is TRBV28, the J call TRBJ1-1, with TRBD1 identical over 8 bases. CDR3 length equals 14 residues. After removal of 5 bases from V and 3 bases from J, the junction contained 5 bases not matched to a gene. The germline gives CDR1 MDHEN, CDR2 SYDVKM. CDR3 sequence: CASSLPDRDTEAFF. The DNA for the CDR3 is TGTGCCAGCAGTCTCCCGGACAGGGACACTGAAGCTTTCTTT.

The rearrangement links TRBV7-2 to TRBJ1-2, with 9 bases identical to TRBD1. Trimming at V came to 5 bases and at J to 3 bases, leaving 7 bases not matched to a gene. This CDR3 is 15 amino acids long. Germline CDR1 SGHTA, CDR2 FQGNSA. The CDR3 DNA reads TGTGCCAGCAGCCTGAACAGGGGGCAGGACTATGGCTACACCTTC. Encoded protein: CASSLNRGQDYGYTF. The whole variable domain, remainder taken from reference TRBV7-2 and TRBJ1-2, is GAGVSQSPSNKVTEKGKDVELRCDPISGHTALYWYRQSLGQGLEFLIYFQGNSAPDKSGLPSDRFSAERTGGSVSTLTIQRTQQEDSAVYLCASSLNRGQDYGYTFGSGTRLTVV.

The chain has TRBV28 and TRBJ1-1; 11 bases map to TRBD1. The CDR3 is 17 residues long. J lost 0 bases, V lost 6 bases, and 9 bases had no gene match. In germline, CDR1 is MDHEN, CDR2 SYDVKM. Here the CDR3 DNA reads TGTGCCAGCAGGGAGAGGACAGGGGGCTTGTTGAACACTGAAGCTTTCTTT. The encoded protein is CASRERTGGLLNTEAFF.

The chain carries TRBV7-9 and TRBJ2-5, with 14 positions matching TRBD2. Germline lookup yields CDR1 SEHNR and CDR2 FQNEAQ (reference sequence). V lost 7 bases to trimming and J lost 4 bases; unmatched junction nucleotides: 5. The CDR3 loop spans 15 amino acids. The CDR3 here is CASIPGLAGVETQYF. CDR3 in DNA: TGTGCCAGCATTCCGGGACTAGCGGGGGTAGAGACCCAGTACTTC.

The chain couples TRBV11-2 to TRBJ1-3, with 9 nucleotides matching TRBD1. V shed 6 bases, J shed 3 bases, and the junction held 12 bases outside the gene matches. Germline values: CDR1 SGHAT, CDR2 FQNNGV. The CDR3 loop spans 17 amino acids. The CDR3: CASRSWRDREDGNTIYF. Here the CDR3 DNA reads TGTGCCAGCAGATCCTGGCGGGACAGGGAAGATGGAAACACCATATATTTT.

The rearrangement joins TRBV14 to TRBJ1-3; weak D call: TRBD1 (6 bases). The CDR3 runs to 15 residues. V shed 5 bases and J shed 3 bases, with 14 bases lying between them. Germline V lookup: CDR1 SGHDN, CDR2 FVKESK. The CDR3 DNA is TGTGCCAGCAGCGTTGCCAGGGGATTTGGAAACACCATATATTTT. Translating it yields CASSVARGFGNTIYF. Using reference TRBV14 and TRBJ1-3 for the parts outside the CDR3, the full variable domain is EAGVTQFPSHSVIEKGQTVTLRCDPISGHDNLYWYRRVMGKEIKFLLHFVKESKQDESGMPNNRFLAERTGGTYSTLKVQPAELEDSGVYFCASSVARGFGNTIYFGEGSWLTVV.

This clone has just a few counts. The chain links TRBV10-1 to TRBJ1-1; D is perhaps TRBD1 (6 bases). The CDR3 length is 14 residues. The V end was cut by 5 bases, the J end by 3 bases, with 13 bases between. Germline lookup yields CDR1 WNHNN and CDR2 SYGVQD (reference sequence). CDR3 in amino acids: CASSRTALDTEAFF. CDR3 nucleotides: TGCGCCAGCAGTCGGACAGCCCTGGACACTGAAGCTTTCTTT.

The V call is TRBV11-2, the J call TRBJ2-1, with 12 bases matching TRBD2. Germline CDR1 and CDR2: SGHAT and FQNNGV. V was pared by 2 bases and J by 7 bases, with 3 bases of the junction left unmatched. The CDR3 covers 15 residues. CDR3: CASSLQLAGGNEQFF. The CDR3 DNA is TGTGCCAGCAGCTTACAACTAGCGGGGGGAAATGAGCAGTTCTTC.

The DNA of the CDR3 is TGTGCCAGCAGCGCCTTGGGACAGGGGGGCAATCAGCCCCAGCATTTT. It codes for CASSALGQGGNQPQHF. The chain has TRBV5-6 and TRBJ1-5; 11 positions match TRBD1. The junction had 5 bases not matched to a gene; V was cut back by 4 bases and J by 2 bases. The germline CDR1 and CDR2 sequences are SGHDT and YYEEEE. The CDR3 extends over 16 amino acids.

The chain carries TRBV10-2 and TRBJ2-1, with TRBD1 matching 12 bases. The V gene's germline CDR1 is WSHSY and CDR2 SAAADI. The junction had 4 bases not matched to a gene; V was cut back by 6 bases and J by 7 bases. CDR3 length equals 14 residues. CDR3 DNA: TGCGCCAGCAGACGGGACAGGGGGCTTAATGAGCAGTTCTTC. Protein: CASRRDRGLNEQFF.

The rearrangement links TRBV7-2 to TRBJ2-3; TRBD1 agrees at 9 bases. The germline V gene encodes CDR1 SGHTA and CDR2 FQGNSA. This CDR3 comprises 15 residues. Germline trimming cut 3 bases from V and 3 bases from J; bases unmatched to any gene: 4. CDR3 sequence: CASSFHRGRTDTQYF. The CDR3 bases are TGTGCCAGCAGCTTTCACAGGGGGCGTACAGATACGCAGTATTTT.

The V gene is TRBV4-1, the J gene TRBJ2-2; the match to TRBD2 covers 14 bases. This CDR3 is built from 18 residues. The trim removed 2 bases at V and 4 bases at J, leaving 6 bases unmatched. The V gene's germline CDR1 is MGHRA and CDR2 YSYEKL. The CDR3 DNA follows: TGCGCCAGCAGCCAACAAGGGACTAGCGGGGGTCTCACCGGGGAGCTGTTTTTT. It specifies CASSQQGTSGGLTGELFF.

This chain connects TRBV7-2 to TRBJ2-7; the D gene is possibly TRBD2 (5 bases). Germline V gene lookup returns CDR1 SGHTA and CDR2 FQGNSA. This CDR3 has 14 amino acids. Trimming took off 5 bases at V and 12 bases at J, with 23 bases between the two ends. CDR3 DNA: TGTGCCAGCAGCCTAAACTCTAATATCAACGAGGGGTACTTC. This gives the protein CASSLNSNINEGYF.

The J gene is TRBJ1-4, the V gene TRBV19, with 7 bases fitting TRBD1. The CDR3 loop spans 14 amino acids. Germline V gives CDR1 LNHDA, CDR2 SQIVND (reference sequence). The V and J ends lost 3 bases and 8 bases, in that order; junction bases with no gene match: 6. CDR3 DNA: TGTGCCAGTAGTATTTCCGGGACAGAAGAAAAACTGTTTTTT. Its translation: CASSISGTEEKLFF. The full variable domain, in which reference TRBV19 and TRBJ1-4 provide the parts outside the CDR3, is DGGITQSPKYLFRKEGQNVTLSCEQNLNHDAMYWYRQDPGQGLRLIYYSQIVNDFQKGDIAEGYSVSREKKESFPLTVTSAQKNPTAFYLCASSISGTEEKLFFGSGTQLSVL.